This T cell receptor beta chain was identified during a study of early T cells in non-severe SARS-CoV-2 infection. About the study: Whole-blood bulk RNA, unsorted, was sequenced, and chains were unpaired.

General observations from the study: VDJdb-based annotation leaned toward anti-spike CD8 responses and missed private and CD4 specificities.

Per germline, CDR1 SGHRS and CDR2 YFSETQ. The length of the CDR3 is 16 residues. The trim removed 0 bases at V and 7 bases at J, leaving 6 bases unmatched. Turning to this clonotype: What it recognizes is unknown.

Each single cDNA molecule received a unique molecular identifier. TCRdb called the 5' RACE reads again in MiXCR, with one record for every CDR3 protein. The repertoire holds roughly 110,000 distinct CDR3 sequences, around 10% seen once, with roughly 7.5% in the top ten. The TCR originated in an adult who was a healthcare worker with PCR-confirmed SARS-CoV-2 infection or an uninfected control (not recorded which). Sequencing input: whole blood. The chain joins TRBV5-1 to TRBJ2-1, with 11 bases matching TRBD2. CDR3 sequence reads: CASSLGLAGFQNEQFF. The CDR3 DNA follows: TGCGCCAGCAGCTTGGGACTAGCGGGGTTCCAGAATGAGCAGTTCTTC.